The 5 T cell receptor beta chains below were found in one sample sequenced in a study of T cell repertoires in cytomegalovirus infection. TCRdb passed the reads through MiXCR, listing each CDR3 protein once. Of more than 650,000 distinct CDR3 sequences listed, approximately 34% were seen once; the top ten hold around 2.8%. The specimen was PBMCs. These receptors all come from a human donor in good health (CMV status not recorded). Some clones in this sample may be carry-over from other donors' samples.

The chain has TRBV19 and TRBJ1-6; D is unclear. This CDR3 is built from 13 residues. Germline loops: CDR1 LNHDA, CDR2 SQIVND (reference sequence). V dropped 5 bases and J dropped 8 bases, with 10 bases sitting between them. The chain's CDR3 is CASSPANDSPLHF. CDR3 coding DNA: TGTGCCAGTAGTCCCGCTAACGATTCACCCCTCCACTTT.

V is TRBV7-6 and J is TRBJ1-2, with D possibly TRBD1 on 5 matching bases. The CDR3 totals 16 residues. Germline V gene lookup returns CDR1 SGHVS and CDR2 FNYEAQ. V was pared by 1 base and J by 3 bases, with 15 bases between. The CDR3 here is CASSLGQSPRDYGYTF. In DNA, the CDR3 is TGTGCCAGCAGCTTAGGACAGAGTCCAAGGGACTATGGCTACACCTTC.

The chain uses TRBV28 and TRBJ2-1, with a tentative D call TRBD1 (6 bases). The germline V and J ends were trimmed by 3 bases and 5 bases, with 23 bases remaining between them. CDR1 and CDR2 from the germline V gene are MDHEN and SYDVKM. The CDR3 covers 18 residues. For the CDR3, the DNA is TGTGCCAGCAGTTTGCCGCCTGGCTCAGGGGTTGAGCACAATGAGCAGTTCTTC. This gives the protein CASSLPPGSGVEHNEQFF.

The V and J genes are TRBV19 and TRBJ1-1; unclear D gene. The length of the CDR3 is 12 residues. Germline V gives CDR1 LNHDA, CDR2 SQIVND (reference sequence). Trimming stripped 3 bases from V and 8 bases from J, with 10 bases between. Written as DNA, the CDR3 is TGTGCCAGTAGTATTTGTGTAGCCGAAGCTTTCTTT. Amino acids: CASSICVAEAFF.

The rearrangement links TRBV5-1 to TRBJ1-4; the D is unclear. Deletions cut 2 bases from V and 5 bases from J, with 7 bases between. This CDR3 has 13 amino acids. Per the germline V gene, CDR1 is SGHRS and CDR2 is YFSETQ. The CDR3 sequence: CASSLSQNEKLFF. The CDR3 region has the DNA TGCGCCAGCAGCTTAAGCCAGAATGAAAAACTGTTTTTT.